This TCR beta chain was profiled in a study of early T cells in non-severe SARS-CoV-2 infection. Study in general: Sequenced bulk RNA came from whole blood that was unsorted, and chains were unpaired.

The sample holds many counts of this clonotype. Antigen: not known. Points from the study as a whole: Reliance on VDJdb matching favored anti-spike CD8 responses; private and CD4 specificities were missed.

The V gene's germline CDR1 is SGHAT and CDR2 FQNNGV. J was trimmed by 7 bases and V by 4 bases; bases with no gene match: 5. CDR3 size: 14 residues. Individual cDNA molecules received unique molecular identifiers during library preparation. TCRdb called the 5' RACE reads again in MiXCR, with one record for every CDR3 protein. The sample shows roughly 80,000 distinct CDR3 sequences, about 6.5% of them seen only once. The TCR was taken from an adult who was a healthcare worker with PCR-confirmed SARS-CoV-2 infection or an uninfected control (not recorded which). Sequencing was performed on whole blood. V usage is TRBV11-2 and J usage is TRBJ2-1, with 9 bases that match TRBD2. In DNA form, the CDR3 reads TGTGCCAGCAGCTCATTAGCGGGAGATAATGAGCAGTTCTTC. Protein product: CASSSLAGDNEQFF.